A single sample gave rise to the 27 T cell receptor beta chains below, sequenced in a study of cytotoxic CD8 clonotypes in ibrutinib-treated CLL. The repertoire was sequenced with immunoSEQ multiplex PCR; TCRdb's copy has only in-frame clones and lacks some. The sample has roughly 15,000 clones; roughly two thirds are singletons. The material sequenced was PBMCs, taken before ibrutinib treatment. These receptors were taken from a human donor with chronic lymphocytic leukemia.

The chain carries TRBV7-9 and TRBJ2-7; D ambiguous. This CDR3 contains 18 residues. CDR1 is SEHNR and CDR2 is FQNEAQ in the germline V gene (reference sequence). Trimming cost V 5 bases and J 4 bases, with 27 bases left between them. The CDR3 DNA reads TGTGCCAGCAGCCCGCCCCTCCCGGGCCCCTCTCCGAGGTACGAGCAGTACTTC. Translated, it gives CASSPPLPGPSPRYEQYF. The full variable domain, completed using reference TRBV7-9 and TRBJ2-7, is DTGVSQNPRHKITKRGQNVTFRCDPISEHNRLYWYRQTLGQGPEFLTYFQNEAQLEKSRLLSDRFSAERPKGSFSTLEIQRTEQGDSAMYLCASSPPLPGPSPRYEQYFGPGTRLTVT.

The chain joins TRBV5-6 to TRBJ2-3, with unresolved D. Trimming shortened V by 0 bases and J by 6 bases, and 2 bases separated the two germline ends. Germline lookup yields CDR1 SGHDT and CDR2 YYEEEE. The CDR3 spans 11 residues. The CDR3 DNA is TGTGCCAGCAGCTTGGAGGATACGCAGTATTTT. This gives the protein CASSLEDTQYF.

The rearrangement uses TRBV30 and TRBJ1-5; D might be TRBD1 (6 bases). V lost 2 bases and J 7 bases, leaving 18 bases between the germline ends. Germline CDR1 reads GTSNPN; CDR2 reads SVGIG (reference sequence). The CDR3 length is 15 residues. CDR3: CAWSFGGMVGQPQHF. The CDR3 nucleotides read TGTGCCTGGAGTTTTGGGGGCATGGTTGGACAGCCCCAGCATTTT.

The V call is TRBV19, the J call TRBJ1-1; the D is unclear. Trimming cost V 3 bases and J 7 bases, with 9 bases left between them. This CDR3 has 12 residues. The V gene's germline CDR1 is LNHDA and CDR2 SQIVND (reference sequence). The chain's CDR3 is CASSISAYEAFF. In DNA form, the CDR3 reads TGTGCCAGTAGTATCTCCGCATATGAAGCTTTCTTT.

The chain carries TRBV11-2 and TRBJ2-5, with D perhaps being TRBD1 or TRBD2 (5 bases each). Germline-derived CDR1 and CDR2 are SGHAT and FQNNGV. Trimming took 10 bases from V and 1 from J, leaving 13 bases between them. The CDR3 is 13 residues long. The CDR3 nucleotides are TGTGCCACCTCTCGGGGACGCCAAGAGACCCAGTACTTC. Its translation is CATSRGRQETQYF.

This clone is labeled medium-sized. The CDR3, as DNA: TGTGCCAGCAGCTTGGGGGTTTCTTACGAGCAGTACTTC. It codes for CASSLGVSYEQYF. The genes are TRBV5-6 and TRBJ2-7, with D unclear. This CDR3 has 13 amino acids. Trimming removed 0 bases from V and 4 bases from J, with 8 bases in between. Germline V lookup: CDR1 SGHDT, CDR2 YYEEEE.

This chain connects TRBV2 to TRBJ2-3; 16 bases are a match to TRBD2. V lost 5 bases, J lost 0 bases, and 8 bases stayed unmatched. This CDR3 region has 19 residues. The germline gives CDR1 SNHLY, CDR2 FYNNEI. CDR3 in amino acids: CASSSTGTSGGASTDTQYF. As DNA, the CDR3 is TGTGCCAGCAGTTCAACCGGGACTAGCGGGGGGGCGAGCACAGATACGCAGTATTTT.

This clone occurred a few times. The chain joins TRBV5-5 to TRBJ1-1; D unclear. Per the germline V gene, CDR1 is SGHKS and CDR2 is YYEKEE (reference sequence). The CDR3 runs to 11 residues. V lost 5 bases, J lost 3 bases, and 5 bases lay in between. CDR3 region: CASSYHTEAFF. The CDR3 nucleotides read TGTGCCAGCAGTTACCACACTGAAGCTTTCTTT. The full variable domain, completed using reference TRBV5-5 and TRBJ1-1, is DAGVTQSPTHLIKTRGQQVTLRCSPISGHKSVSWYQQVLGQGPQFIFQYYEKEERGRGNFPDRFSARQFPNYSSELNVNALLLGDSALYLCASSYHTEAFFGQGTRLTVV.

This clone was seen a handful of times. CDR3 nucleotide sequence: TGTGCCACCAGCAGAGGCGCAGGGAATAGCAATCAGCCCCAGCATTTT. Protein: CATSRGAGNSNQPQHF. This chain uses TRBV15 with TRBJ1-5; TRBD1 is a possible D gene (5 bases). Between the trimmed V and J ends, which lost 1 base and 0 bases, there was a span of 10 bases. Germline lookup yields CDR1 LNHNV and CDR2 YYDKDF (reference sequence). The CDR3 has 16 residues.

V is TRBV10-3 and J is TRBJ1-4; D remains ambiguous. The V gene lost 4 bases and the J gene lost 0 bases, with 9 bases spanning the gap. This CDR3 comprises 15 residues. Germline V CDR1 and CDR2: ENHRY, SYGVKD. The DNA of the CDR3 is TGTGCCATCAGTGGCGCTCCCGCAACTAATGAAAAACTGTTTTTT. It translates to CAISGAPATNEKLFF.

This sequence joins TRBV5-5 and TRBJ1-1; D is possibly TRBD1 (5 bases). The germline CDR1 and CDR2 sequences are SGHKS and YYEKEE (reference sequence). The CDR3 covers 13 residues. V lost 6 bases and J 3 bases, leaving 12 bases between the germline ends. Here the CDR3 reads CASKVGADTEAFF. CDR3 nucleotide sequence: TGTGCCAGCAAAGTCGGGGCAGACACTGAAGCTTTCTTT.

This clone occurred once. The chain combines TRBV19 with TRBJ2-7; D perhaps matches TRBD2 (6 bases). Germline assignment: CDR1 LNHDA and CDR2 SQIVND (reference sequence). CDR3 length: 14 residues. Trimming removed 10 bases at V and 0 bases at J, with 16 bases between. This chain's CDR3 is CATKEGPTSYEQYF. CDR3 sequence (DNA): TGTGCCACCAAGGAGGGCCCGACCTCCTACGAGCAGTACTTC.

CDR3 sequence: CASSLGMASKDGYTF. Here the CDR3 DNA reads TGTGCCAGCAGCTTAGGGATGGCATCGAAGGATGGCTACACCTTC. The rearrangement links TRBV7-9 to TRBJ1-2; D remains ambiguous. Trimming left V 1 base short and J 6 bases short, with 15 bases between. In germline, CDR1 is SEHNR, CDR2 FQNEAQ (reference sequence). The CDR3 runs 15 residues. The complete variable domain, with remaining parts taken from reference TRBV7-9 and TRBJ1-2, reads DTGVSQNPRHKITKRGQNVTFRCDPISEHNRLYWYRQTLGQGPEFLTYFQNEAQLEKSRLLSDRFSAERPKGSFSTLEIQRTEQGDSAMYLCASSLGMASKDGYTFGSGTRLTVV.

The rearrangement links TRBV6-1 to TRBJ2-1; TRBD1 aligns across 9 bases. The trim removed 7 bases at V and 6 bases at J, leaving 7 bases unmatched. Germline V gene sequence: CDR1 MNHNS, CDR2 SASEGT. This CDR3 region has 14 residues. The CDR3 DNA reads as TGTGCCAGCAACCGACAGGGGGAGGGCAATGAGCAGTTCTTC. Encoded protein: CASNRQGEGNEQFF.

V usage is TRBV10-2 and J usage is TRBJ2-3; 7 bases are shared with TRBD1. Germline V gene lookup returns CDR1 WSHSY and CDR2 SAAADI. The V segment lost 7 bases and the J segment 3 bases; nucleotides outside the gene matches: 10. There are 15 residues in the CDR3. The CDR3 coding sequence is TGCGCCAGCATACAGGGGATCGGGCTAACAGATACGCAGTATTTT. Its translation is CASIQGIGLTDTQYF.

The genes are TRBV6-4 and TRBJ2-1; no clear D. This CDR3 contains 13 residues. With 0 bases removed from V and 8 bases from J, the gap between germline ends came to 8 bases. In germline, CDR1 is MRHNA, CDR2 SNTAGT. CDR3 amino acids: CASSDSTFDEQFF. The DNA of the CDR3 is TGTGCCAGCAGTGACTCGACTTTCGATGAGCAGTTCTTC.

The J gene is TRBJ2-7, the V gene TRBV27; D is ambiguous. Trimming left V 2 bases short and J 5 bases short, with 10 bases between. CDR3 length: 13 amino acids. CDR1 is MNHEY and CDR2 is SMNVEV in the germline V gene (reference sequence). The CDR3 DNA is TGTGCCAGCAGTTTAAGTAGCAGGCACGAGCAGTACGTC. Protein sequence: CASSLSSRHEQYV.

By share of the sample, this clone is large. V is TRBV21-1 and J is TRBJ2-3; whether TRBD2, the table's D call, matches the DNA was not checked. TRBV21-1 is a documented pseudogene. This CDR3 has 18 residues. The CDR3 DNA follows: TGTGCCAGCAGCATCGATAACCAAAGCCCCCCTAGCACAGATACGCAGTATTTT. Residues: CASSIDNQSPPSTDTQYF.

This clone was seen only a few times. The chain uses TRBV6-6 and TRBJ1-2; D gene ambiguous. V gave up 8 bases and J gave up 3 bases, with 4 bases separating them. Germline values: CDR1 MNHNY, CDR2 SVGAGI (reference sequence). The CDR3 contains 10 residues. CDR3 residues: CASGDYGYTF. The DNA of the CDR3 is TGTGCCAGCGGTGACTATGGCTACACCTTC.

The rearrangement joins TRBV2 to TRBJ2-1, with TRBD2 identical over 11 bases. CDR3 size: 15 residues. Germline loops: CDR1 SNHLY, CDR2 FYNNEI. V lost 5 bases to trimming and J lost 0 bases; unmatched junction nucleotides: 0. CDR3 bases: TGTGCCAGCAGTCTAGCGGGAGGCTCCTACAATGAGCAGTTCTTC. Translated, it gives CASSLAGGSYNEQFF.

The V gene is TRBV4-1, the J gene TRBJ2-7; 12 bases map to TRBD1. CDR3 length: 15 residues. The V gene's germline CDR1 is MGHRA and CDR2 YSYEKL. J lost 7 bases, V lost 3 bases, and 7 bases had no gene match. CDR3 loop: CASSQVGQGAREQYV. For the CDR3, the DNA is TGCGCCAGCAGCCAGGTGGGACAGGGGGCGAGGGAGCAGTACGTC.

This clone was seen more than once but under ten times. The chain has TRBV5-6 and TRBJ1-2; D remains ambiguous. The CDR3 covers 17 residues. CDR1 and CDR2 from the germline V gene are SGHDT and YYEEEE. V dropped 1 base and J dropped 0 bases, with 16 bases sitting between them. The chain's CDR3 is CASSLRTAQLANYGYTF. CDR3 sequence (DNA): TGTGCCAGCAGCTTGAGAACCGCGCAGTTAGCTAACTATGGCTACACCTTC.

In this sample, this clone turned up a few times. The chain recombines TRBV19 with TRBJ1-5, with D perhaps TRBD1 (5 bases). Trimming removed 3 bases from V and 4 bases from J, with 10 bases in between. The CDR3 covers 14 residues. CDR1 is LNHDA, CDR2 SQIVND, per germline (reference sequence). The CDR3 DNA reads TGTGCCAGTAGTATCGTGGGACTTAATCAGCCCCAGCATTTT. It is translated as CASSIVGLNQPQHF.

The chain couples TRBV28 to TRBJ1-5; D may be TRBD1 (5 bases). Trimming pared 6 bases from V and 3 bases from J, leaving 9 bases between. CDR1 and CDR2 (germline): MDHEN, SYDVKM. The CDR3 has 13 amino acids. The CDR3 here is CASSKGSNQPQHF. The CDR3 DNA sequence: TGTGCCAGCAGCAAGGGGTCCAATCAGCCCCAGCATTTT. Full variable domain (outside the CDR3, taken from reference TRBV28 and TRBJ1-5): DVKVTQSSRYLVKRTGEKVFLECVQDMDHENMFWYRQDPGLGLRLIYFSYDVKMKEKGDIPEGYSVSREKKERFSLILESASTNQTSMYLCASSKGSNQPQHFGDGTRLSIL.

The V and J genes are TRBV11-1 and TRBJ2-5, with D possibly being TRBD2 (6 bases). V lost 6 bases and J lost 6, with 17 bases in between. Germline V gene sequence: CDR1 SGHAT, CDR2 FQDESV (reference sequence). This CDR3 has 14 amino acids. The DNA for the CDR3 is TGTGCCAGCAGTCCGGTCGGGGGAGGTCAGACCCAGTACTTC. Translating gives CASSPVGGGQTQYF.

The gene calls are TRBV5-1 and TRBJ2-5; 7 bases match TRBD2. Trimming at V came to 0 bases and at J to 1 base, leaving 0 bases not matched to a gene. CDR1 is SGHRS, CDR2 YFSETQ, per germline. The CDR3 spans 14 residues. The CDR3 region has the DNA TGCGCCAGCAGCTTGGGGGGGGGCCAAGAGACCCAGTACTTC. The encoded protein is CASSLGGGQETQYF.

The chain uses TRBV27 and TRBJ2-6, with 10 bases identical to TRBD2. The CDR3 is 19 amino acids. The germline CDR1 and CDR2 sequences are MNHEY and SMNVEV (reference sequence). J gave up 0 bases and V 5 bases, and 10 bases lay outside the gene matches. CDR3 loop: CASSLYSGGLPSGANVLTF. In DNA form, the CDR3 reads TGTGCCAGCAGTCTGTATAGCGGGGGGCTCCCCTCTGGGGCCAACGTCCTGACTTTC.